The 5 T cell receptor beta chains in this list originate from one sample, sequenced in a study. Via MiXCR, TCRdb re-called the RT-PCR reads, giving one row per CDR3 protein. The sample includes about 680,000 distinct CDR3 sequences, 12% to 15% seen only once; the top ten take about 3.9%. Sequencing input: memory CD4+ T cells from blood. The origin of the receptors is a female donor in good health, serving as a healthy control.

The chain links TRBV5-1 to TRBJ1-1; 7 positions match TRBD1. Germline V gene lookup returns CDR1 SGHRS and CDR2 YFSETQ. Losses at the gene ends were 4 bases for V and 3 bases for J; bases not matched to a gene: 9. The CDR3 loop spans 15 amino acids. CDR3 in amino acids: CASSGGGAGDTEAFF. CDR3 DNA sequence: TGCGCCAGCAGCGGAGGGGGCGCAGGGGACACTGAAGCTTTCTTT.

V and J are TRBV3-1 and TRBJ1-5, with no clear D. The CDR3 length is 17 residues. Trimming removed 4 bases from V and 10 bases from J, with 26 bases in between. CDR1 LGHDT and CDR2 YNNKEL come from the germline V gene (reference sequence). The CDR3 sequence: CASSPSGIRHSVRPQHF. The CDR3 DNA reads as TGTGCCAGCAGCCCCTCCGGCATCAGACATAGCGTCCGTCCCCAGCATTTT.

There are a few counts of this clonotype. CDR3 coding DNA: TGTGCCAGCAGCTGGGGACAGTCAGGGGAGACCCAGTACTTC. Translating gives CASSWGQSGETQYF. This chain connects TRBV7-9 to TRBJ2-5; the match to TRBD1 covers 7 bases. Germline V gene data show CDR1 as SEHNR and CDR2 as FQNEAQ (reference sequence). The V gene end was trimmed by 4 bases and the J gene end by 5 bases; junction bases not matched to a gene: 7. This CDR3 is 14 amino acids long. The variable domain in full, with the rest retrieved from reference TRBV7-9 and TRBJ2-5, is DTGVSQNPRHKITKRGQNVTFRCDPISEHNRLYWYRQTLGQGPEFLTYFQNEAQLEKSRLLSDRFSAERPKGSFSTLEIQRTEQGDSAMYLCASSWGQSGETQYFGPGTRLLVL.

Ten or more counts support this clonotype. This sequence joins TRBV20-1 and TRBJ2-2; tentative D call: TRBD1 (6 bases). This CDR3 contains 14 residues. CDR1 is DFQATT and CDR2 is SNEGSKA in the germline V gene (reference sequence). The V gene lost 6 bases and the J gene lost 3 bases, with 14 bases spanning the gap. The CDR3 region is CSASGAFDTGELFF. CDR3 DNA: TGCAGTGCCTCAGGGGCCTTCGACACCGGGGAGCTGTTTTTT.

J is TRBJ1-3 and V is TRBV14; D is uncertain. Trimming cost V 4 bases and J 2 bases, with 12 bases left between them. Germline loops: CDR1 SGHDN, CDR2 FVKESK. The CDR3 totals 15 residues. The CDR3: CASSLGRSTGNTIYF. The CDR3 DNA reads TGTGCCAGCAGCCTAGGGAGATCAACTGGAAACACCATATATTTT.